This T cell receptor (beta chain) was sequenced in a study of blood T cell repertoires in COVID-19. Across the whole study: Donors in the United States, Italy and Spain gave samples during acute or convalescent COVID-19. T cells, B-cell-depleted T cells, or PBMCs provided the cDNA or gDNA that served as material.

As handled by the study authors: Nucleated cell number was recorded as an estimate derived from reference gene primer amplification. Method: immunoSEQ multiplex PCR; TCRdb's copy keeps in-frame clones and lacks some. For V, J and clone size, that table is used; D and trimming come from the DNA. The sample holds 150,000 to 200,000 clones, 80% to 90% seen once. The CDR3 has 14 amino acids. Germline-derived CDR1 and CDR2 are MNHEY and SVGAGI. The trim removed 6 bases at V and 5 bases at J, leaving 4 bases unmatched. J is TRBJ2-3 and V is TRBV6-5, with 11 bases matching TRBD2. The clonotype comes from a man aged 18 to 29 who had recovered from COVID-19. What was sequenced was peripheral blood. The CDR3 loop is CASRLAGGGDTQYF. The CDR3 DNA sequence: TGTGCCAGCAGGCTAGCGGGAGGAGGAGATACGCAGTATTTT.